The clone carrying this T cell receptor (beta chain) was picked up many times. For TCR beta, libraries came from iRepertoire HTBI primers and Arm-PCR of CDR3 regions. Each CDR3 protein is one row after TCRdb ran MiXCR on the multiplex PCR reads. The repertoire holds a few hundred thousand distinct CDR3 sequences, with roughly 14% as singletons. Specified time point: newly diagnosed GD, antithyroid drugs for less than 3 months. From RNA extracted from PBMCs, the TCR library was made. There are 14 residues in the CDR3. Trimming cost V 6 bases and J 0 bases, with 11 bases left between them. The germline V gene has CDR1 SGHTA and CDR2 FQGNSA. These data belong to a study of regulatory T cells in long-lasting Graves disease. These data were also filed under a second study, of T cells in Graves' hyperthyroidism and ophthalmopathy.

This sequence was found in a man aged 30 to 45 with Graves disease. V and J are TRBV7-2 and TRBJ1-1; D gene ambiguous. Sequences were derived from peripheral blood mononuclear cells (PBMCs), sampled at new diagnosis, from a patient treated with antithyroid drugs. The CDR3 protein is CASSKRRVNTEAFF. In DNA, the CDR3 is TGTGCCAGCAGTAAAAGAAGGGTGAACACTGAAGCTTTCTTT.